Here is one T cell receptor beta chain with its context. Its antigen is currently unknown. This CDR3 has 15 amino acids. Trimming left V 0 bases short and J 4 bases short, with 14 bases between. Germline-derived CDR1 and CDR2 are GTSNPN and SVGIG (reference sequence). The sample belongs to a study of beta chain features in type 1 diabetes. The study, taken as a whole, reports: In all four CD4+ subsets, TCRB CDR3 length was significantly, moderately reduced in type 1 diabetes. The analysis here could not establish whether HLA type shapes TCRB rearrangement.

Since all of the isolated RNA was reverse transcribed, expressed TCRB transcripts were what got sequenced. Measured with immunoSEQ multiplex PCR; TCRdb has only the in-frame clones, and not every one. The data show around 160,000 clones, approximately 62% seen once. The sequence derives from a man aged 25-40 years with type 1 diabetes. The sequencing sample was made of naive CD4+ T cells from blood. The chain combines TRBV30 with TRBJ2-3, with D tentatively TRBD1 (5 bases). CDR3 nucleotides: TGTGCCTGGAGTGTACCCGGACCAGGGCCAGATACGCAGTATTTT. Protein: CAWSVPGPGPDTQYF.